One and the same sample provided the 28 T cell receptor beta chains below, sequenced in a study of vaccination effects on CD4 cells after COVID-19 (dated by TCRdb to between 2020 and 2023). Their recognized antigens are unknown. The library was obtained by the immunoSEQ multiplex PCR assay. TCRdb limited this immuneACCESS table to in-frame rearrangements with V and J called. A share of clones is missing; checked studies link under half to unresolved V genes, and the rest is unexplained. The sample yields about 50,000 clones; about 83% were counted once. Around 2.9% of the sample is in the top ten clones. After roughly 11 days of culture, CD4+ T cells were isolated with the EasySep CD4+ T cell isolation kit. Sequencing used CD4+ T cells from PBMCs cultured without peptide, obtained before COVID-19 vaccination. The source of these receptors is a human donor who received a COVID-19 vaccine.

The chain links TRBV30 to TRBJ1-2; D not resolved. This CDR3 has 13 amino acids. Trimming removed 4 bases at V and 7 bases at J, with 16 bases between. Germline V lookup: CDR1 GTSNPN, CDR2 SVGIG (reference sequence). CDR3 protein: CAWKLERSGGYTF. Written as DNA, the CDR3 is TGTGCCTGGAAGCTGGAAAGGTCGGGTGGCTACACCTTC.

The CDR3: CASSLLSSGANVLTF. The CDR3 DNA reads as TGTGCCAGCAGCTTGCTGTCCTCTGGGGCCAACGTCCTGACTTTC. This chain uses TRBV5-4 with TRBJ2-6; D gene ambiguous. This CDR3 region has 15 residues. V gave up 1 base and J gave up 0 bases, with 5 bases separating them. Germline V lookup: CDR1 SGHNT, CDR2 YYREEE (reference sequence). The full variable domain, rest sourced from reference TRBV5-4 and TRBJ2-6, is ETGVTQSPTHLIKTRGQQVTLRCSSQSGHNTVSWYQQALGQGPQFIFQYYREEENGRGNFPPRFSGLQFPNYSSELNVNALELDDSALYLCASSLLSSGANVLTFGAGSRLTVL.

This clone rates as medium-sized. This chain links TRBV5-1 with TRBJ1-1, with no clear D. The CDR3 extends over 12 amino acids. V lost 2 bases and J lost 8, with 10 bases in between. Germline lookup yields CDR1 SGHRS and CDR2 YFSETQ. CDR3 sequence: CASSLVIGEAFF. CDR3 DNA sequence: TGCGCCAGCAGCTTAGTGATTGGGGAAGCTTTCTTT.

The rearrangement uses TRBV28 and TRBJ1-5, with 8 bases aligning to TRBD1. The V gene's germline CDR1 is MDHEN and CDR2 SYDVKM. V shed 3 bases, J shed 6 bases, and the junction held 4 bases outside the gene matches. There are 14 residues in the CDR3. CDR3 bases: TGTGCCAGCAGTTTGGACAGGGTGGGTCAGCCCCAGCATTTT. Translating it yields CASSLDRVGQPQHF.

This chain uses TRBV4-3 with TRBJ2-1; D unclear. The CDR3 loop spans 15 amino acids. Trimming took 1 base from V and 6 from J, leaving 13 bases between them. CDR1 is LGHNA and CDR2 is YSLEER in the germline V gene. The CDR3: CASSQGRTLGNEQFF. As DNA, the CDR3 is TGCGCCAGCAGCCAAGGCCGAACCCTGGGCAATGAGCAGTTCTTC.

The rearrangement links TRBV4-2 to TRBJ2-3; D perhaps matches TRBD2 (7 bases). Trimming stripped 1 base from V and 5 bases from J, with 13 bases between. Per the germline V gene, CDR1 is LGHNA and CDR2 is YNFKEQ. The CDR3 length is 15 residues. CDR3 sequence: CASSQAGGRVDTQYF. The CDR3 DNA reads as TGTGCCAGCAGCCAAGCGGGGGGCCGCGTAGATACGCAGTATTTT.

The V gene is TRBV27, the J gene TRBJ1-2, with D unclear. The germline gives CDR1 MNHEY, CDR2 SMNVEV (reference sequence). Trimming took off 4 bases at V and 3 bases at J, with 18 bases between the two ends. CDR3 length equals 16 residues. The CDR3 spells CASSSVPTGGYYGYTF. The CDR3 region has the DNA TGTGCCAGCAGTTCTGTCCCGACGGGAGGTTACTATGGCTACACCTTC.

For the CDR3, the DNA is TGTGCCAGCACCGAGCGGGGCAGAGGAAACACCATATATTTT. This gives the protein CASTERGRGNTIYF. The chain joins TRBV6-5 to TRBJ1-3; D possibly corresponds to TRBD1 (5 bases). The CDR3 length is 14 residues. The germline CDR1 and CDR2 sequences are MNHEY and SVGAGI. V gave up 7 bases and J gave up 4 bases, with 14 bases separating them.

This rearrangement joins TRBV24-1 to TRBJ2-5; the D gene is possibly TRBD2 (6 bases). CDR3 length: 16 residues. The V gene's germline CDR1 is KGHDR and CDR2 SFDVKD. V lost 1 base, J lost 5 bases, and 16 bases lay in between. CDR3 sequence: CATSDFRTSRGETQYF. For the CDR3, the DNA is TGTGCCACCAGTGATTTCCGCACTAGCCGGGGGGAGACCCAGTACTTC.

The chain couples TRBV7-2 to TRBJ2-1; 14 bases are a match to TRBD2. The CDR3 consists of 16 residues. Germline V gene lookup returns CDR1 SGHTA and CDR2 FQGNSA. V lost 5 bases, J lost 9 bases, and 9 bases stayed unmatched. CDR3 in amino acids: CASSLLGLAGVVEQFF. The CDR3 bases are TGTGCCAGCAGCCTCCTGGGACTAGCGGGGGTGGTTGAGCAGTTCTTC.

V usage is TRBV4-1 and J usage is TRBJ2-7; D is unclear. This CDR3 comprises 15 residues. Germline V lookup: CDR1 MGHRA, CDR2 YSYEKL. The V gene lost 0 bases and the J gene lost 6 bases, with 15 bases spanning the gap. CDR3 region: CASSQESWRSGEQYV. In DNA form, the CDR3 reads TGCGCCAGCAGCCAAGAGTCTTGGCGTAGTGGCGAGCAGTACGTC.

The chain links TRBV27 to TRBJ1-5; D is perhaps TRBD1 (5 bases). The V and J ends lost 4 bases and 3 bases respectively, with 13 bases between them. This CDR3 comprises 15 residues. Germline CDR1 reads MNHEY; CDR2 reads SMNVEV (reference sequence). The CDR3 sequence: CASSSPDRINQPQHF. CDR3 sequence (DNA): TGTGCCAGCAGTTCTCCCGACAGAATCAATCAGCCCCAGCATTTT.

This clone was recorded a few times. The chain employs TRBV2 and TRBJ1-2; D may be TRBD1 (5 bases). The CDR3 covers 12 residues. V was cut by 6 bases and J by 4 bases, with 9 bases left in between. The germline V gene has CDR1 SNHLY and CDR2 FYNNEI. The CDR3 is CASRLGTYGYTF. The CDR3 region has the DNA TGTGCCAGCAGGTTGGGGACCTATGGCTACACCTTC.

This clone was counted a few times. The V gene is TRBV4-1, the J gene TRBJ1-1, with D uncertain. V lost 6 bases, J lost 2 bases, and 16 bases lay in between. Germline values: CDR1 MGHRA, CDR2 YSYEKL. This CDR3 region has 15 residues. The CDR3 sequence: CASRPRYGPNTEAFF. The CDR3 DNA reads TGCGCCAGCAGGCCCAGGTATGGGCCCAACACTGAAGCTTTCTTT.

This clone was picked up a small number of times. This chain links TRBV6-5 with TRBJ1-5; D gene uncertain. The germline CDR1 and CDR2 sequences are MNHEY and SVGAGI. The CDR3 loop spans 15 amino acids. The V gene lost 5 bases and the J gene lost 4 bases, with 15 bases spanning the gap. DNA for the CDR3: TGTGCCAGCAGTCCCCGAGCAAAAATGAATCAGCCCCAGCATTTT. Translating gives CASSPRAKMNQPQHF.

V gene TRBV12-3 or TRBV12-4 combines with J gene TRBJ2-3; D is possibly TRBD1 or TRBD2 (7 bases each). Trimming removed 11 bases at V and 3 bases at J, with 12 bases between. The CDR3 runs 12 residues. The CDR3 DNA sequence: TGTGCCTCCAGGGGGGGTACAGATACGCAGTATTTT. Protein product: CASRGGTDTQYF.

The chain combines TRBV15 with TRBJ1-2; perhaps TRBD1 as D (6 bases). CDR1 and CDR2 from the germline V gene are LNHNV and YYDKDF (reference sequence). The CDR3 extends over 13 amino acids. Trimming removed 0 bases at V and 10 bases at J, with 12 bases between. In DNA form, the CDR3 reads TGTGCCACCAGCAGAGATGAGGGGGGGGACTACACCTTC. Translation: CATSRDEGGDYTF. Drawing the rest from reference TRBV15 and TRBJ1-2, the complete variable domain is DAMVIQNPRYQVTQFGKPVTLSCSQTLNHNVMYWYQQKSSQAPKLLFHYYDKDFNNEADTPDNFQSRRPNTSFCFLDIRSPGLGDTAMYLCATSRDEGGDYTFGSGTRLTVV.

The V call is TRBV6-5, the J call TRBJ1-4; the D is unclear. Germline V gene sequence: CDR1 MNHEY, CDR2 SVGAGI. The CDR3 totals 13 residues. The V and J ends lost 7 bases and 5 bases respectively, with 11 bases between them. The CDR3: CASNPTANEKLFF. The CDR3 DNA is TGTGCCAGCAATCCGACGGCGAATGAAAAACTGTTTTTT.

The V call is TRBV30, the J call TRBJ1-1; D remains ambiguous. The CDR3 length is 11 residues. Germline V gives CDR1 GTSNPN, CDR2 SVGIG (reference sequence). With 3 bases removed from V and 1 base from J, the gap between germline ends came to 3 bases. In DNA, the CDR3 is TGTGCCTGGAGGGAGAACACTGAAGCTTTCTTT. Its protein is CAWRENTEAFF.

As to this clone: Germline is not matched at one junction end, which may reflect a read error. The chain links TRBV7-8 to TRBJ1-2; D ambiguous. The CDR3 extends over 14 amino acids. CDR1 and CDR2 from the germline V gene are SGHVS and FQNEAQ. CDR3 in DNA: TGTGCCAGCAGCTTAGAACGAAGCAACTATGGCTACATCTTC. Its translation: CASSLERSNYGYIF.

The chain links TRBV5-1 to TRBJ1-2; 7 positions agree with TRBD1. This CDR3 has 13 residues. The junction had 4 bases not matched to a gene; V was cut back by 2 bases and J by 6 bases. The germline CDR1 and CDR2 sequences are SGHRS and YFSETQ. In DNA, the CDR3 is TGCGCCAGCAGCTTACCAGGGGGGGATGGCTACACCTTC. Encoded protein: CASSLPGGDGYTF.

This chain joins TRBV6-5 and TRBJ2-1; 9 positions agree with TRBD2. The CDR3 loop spans 15 amino acids. Germline CDR1 and CDR2: MNHEY and SVGAGI. The junction had 4 bases not matched to a gene; V was cut back by 3 bases and J by 4 bases. The CDR3: CASSYLAGAYNEQFF. DNA for the CDR3: TGTGCCAGCAGTTATTTAGCGGGGGCATACAATGAGCAGTTCTTC.

The V and J genes are TRBV12-5 and TRBJ2-4; TRBD1 might be the D (6 bases). Germline lookup yields CDR1 LGHNT and CDR2 FRNRAP. The CDR3 is made up of 13 amino acids. The V end was cut by 5 bases, the J end by 9 bases, with 14 bases between. CDR3 nucleotides: TGTGCTAGTGGTCCGACCACAGGGATCATTCAGTACTTC. Translating it yields CASGPTTGIIQYF.

The V and J genes are TRBV2 and TRBJ2-5; TRBD2 matches at 7 bases. The ends lost 4 bases at V and 1 base at J; junction bases unmatched: 3. Germline lookup yields CDR1 SNHLY and CDR2 FYNNEI. CDR3 length: 14 residues. The CDR3 nucleotides read TGTGCCAGCAGTGTGGGAGGGCCCCAAGAGACCCAGTACTTC. Translation gives CASSVGGPQETQYF.

The table lists this clone with a few counts. The rearrangement uses TRBV6-6 and TRBJ1-3; no firm D call. The V end lost 5 bases, the J end lost 6 bases, and 5 bases lay between the germline ends. CDR3 length: 11 residues. From germline, CDR1 is MNHNY and CDR2 SVGAGI (reference sequence). The CDR3 DNA sequence: TGTGCCAGCAGTCGACAAAACACCATATATTTT. Translated, it gives CASSRQNTIYF.

The V and J genes are TRBV2 and TRBJ1-4, with 7 bases aligning to TRBD1. The CDR3 has 16 amino acids. Trimming took 6 bases from V and 0 from J; bases not matched to a gene: 7. The germline V gene encodes CDR1 SNHLY and CDR2 FYNNEI. The CDR3 DNA reads TGTGCCAGCAGCCCCGACAGGGCTTCAACTAATGAAAAACTGTTTTTT. It encodes CASSPDRASTNEKLFF. Together with reference TRBV2 and TRBJ1-4, the CDR3 gives the full variable domain: EPEVTQTPSHQVTQMGQEVILRCVPISNHLYFYWYRQILGQKVEFLVSFYNNEISEKSEIFDDQFSVERPDGSNFTLKIRSTKLEDSAMYFCASSPDRASTNEKLFFGSGTQLSVL.

This clone is a singleton in its sample. The gene calls are TRBV5-1 and TRBJ2-5; tentative D call: TRBD2 (6 bases). This CDR3 is 12 amino acids long. Germline CDR1 and CDR2: SGHRS and YFSETQ. V was pared by 4 bases and J by 2 bases, with 6 bases between. CDR3 residues: CASSAGQETQYF. The DNA of the CDR3 is TGCGCCAGCAGCGCGGGACAAGAGACCCAGTACTTC.

The chain combines TRBV6-5 with TRBJ2-7; D gene ambiguous. Trimming cost V 6 bases and J 5 bases, with 14 bases left between them. CDR1 is MNHEY, CDR2 SVGAGI, per germline. There are 13 residues in the CDR3. CDR3 DNA sequence: TGTGCCAGCAGGACGGGCCCCGAGGACGAGCAGTACGTC. This sequence encodes CASRTGPEDEQYV.